This is a list of T cell receptor beta chains from one sample in a study of blood T cell repertoires in COVID-19. Sequencing used immunoSEQ multiplex PCR; TCRdb keeps in-frame clones, though not all of them. This table holds about 80,000 clones, 65% to 90% found once. The specimen sequenced was peripheral blood. These receptor sequences come from a man aged 45 to 65 with COVID-19, enrolled during active disease. Each CDR3 is given without its conserved first and last residue.

cdr3_length,j_call,v_call,cdr3_aa
13,TRBJ2-7,TRBV7-2,ASSFGGSGRIEQY
11,TRBJ2-3,TRBV18,ASSDQYTDTQY
14,TRBJ2-5,TRBV28,ASSLSGLAKQETQY
12,TRBJ2-5,TRBV5-1,ASSLSGRQETQY
8,TRBJ1-1,TRBV28,ASSSNEAF
14,TRBJ2-7,TRBV10-2,ASSEVSDIGPYEQY
14,TRBJ2-3,TRBV6-2/TRBV6-3,ASSPSGGRGADTQY
10,TRBJ2-2,TRBV5-4,ASGQNTGELF
14,TRBJ2-1,TRBV7-6,ASSPPAGVPYNEQF
14,TRBJ2-1,TRBV10-1,ASSEPGLARDNEQF
9,TRBJ1-2,TRBV29-1,SVSRSQGYT